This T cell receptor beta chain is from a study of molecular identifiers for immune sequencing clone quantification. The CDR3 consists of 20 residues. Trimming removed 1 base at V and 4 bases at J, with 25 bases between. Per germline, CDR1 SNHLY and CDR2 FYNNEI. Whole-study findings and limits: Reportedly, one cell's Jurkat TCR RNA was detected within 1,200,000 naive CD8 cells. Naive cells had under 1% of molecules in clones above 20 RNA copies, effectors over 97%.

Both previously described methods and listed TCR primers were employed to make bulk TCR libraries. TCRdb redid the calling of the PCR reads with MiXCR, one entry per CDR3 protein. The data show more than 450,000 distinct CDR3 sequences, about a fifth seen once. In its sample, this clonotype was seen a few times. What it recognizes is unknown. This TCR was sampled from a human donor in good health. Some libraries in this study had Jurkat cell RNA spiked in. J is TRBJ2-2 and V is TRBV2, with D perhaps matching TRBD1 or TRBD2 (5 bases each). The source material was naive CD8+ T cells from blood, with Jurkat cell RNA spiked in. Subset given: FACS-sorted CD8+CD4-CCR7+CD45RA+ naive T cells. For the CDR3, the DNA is TGTGCCAGCAGTGAAGGGCCGGGGACGACAGAAAAAGGAAGCACCGGGGAGCTGTTTTTT. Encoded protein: CASSEGPGTTEKGSTGELFF.